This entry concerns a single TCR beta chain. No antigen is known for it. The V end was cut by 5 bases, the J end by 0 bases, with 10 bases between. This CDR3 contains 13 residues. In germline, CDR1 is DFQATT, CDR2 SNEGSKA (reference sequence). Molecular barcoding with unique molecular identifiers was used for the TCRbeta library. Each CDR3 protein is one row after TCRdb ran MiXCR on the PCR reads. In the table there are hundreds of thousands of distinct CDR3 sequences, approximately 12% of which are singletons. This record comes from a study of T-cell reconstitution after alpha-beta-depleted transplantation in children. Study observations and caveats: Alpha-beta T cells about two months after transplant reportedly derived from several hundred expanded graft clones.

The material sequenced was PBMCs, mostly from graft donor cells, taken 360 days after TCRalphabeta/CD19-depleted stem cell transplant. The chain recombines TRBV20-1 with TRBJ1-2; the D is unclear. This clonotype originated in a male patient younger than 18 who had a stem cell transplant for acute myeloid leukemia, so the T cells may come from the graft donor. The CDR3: CSAPQETNYGYTF. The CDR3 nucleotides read TGCAGTGCTCCCCAGGAGACTAACTATGGCTACACCTTC.